The text below deals with one T cell receptor (beta chain). The antigen is not known. Researchers ran the assay at a deep level. Measured with immunoSEQ multiplex PCR; TCRdb has only the in-frame clones, and not every one. The sample carries 2 million to 2.5 million clones, around 92% recorded once. The data were taken from a study of shared clonotypes between healthy human individuals. Study-level background: Each donor's CD4 naive and CD4 memory cells filled three plates apiece, CD8 naive two, and CD8 memory one.

Study-wide findings and caveats: Since donors were few, the genetic and exposure-history diversity represented was limited. Estimated clonotype richness was generally higher in naive than memory subsets.

This sequence originates from a young man in good health. Some clones in this sample may be carry-over from other donors' samples. Sequences were obtained from naive CD4+ T cells from PBMCs. The subset is: CD45RA+ positively selected.

CDR3 sequence (DNA): TGCGCCAGCAGACTTGGGACTAGCGGGGACTACGAGCAGTACTTC. It encodes CASRLGTSGDYEQYF. This sequence joins TRBV5-1 and TRBJ2-7, with TRBD2 identical over 13 bases. V lost 5 bases to trimming and J lost 3 bases; unmatched junction nucleotides: 5. Germline V gene lookup returns CDR1 SGHRS and CDR2 YFSETQ. The CDR3 has 15 residues.